These 20 T cell receptor beta chains share one sample of origin, sequenced in a study of blood T cell repertoires in COVID-19. Measured with immunoSEQ multiplex PCR; TCRdb has only the in-frame clones, and not every one. The table lists 150,000 to 200,000 clones, roughly 84% of them singletons, with about a tenth in the top ten. The sample was peripheral blood. The origin of the receptors is a man in his 70s with active or convalescent COVID-19.

The chain recombines TRBV18 with TRBJ2-5; D ambiguous. Germline V lookup: CDR1 KGHSH, CDR2 LQKENI. There are 14 residues in the CDR3. V lost 3 bases to trimming and J lost 3 bases, with 11 bases between them. The chain's CDR3 is CASSPGDGKETQYF. The CDR3 DNA reads as TGTGCCAGCTCACCGGGCGACGGTAAAGAGACCCAGTACTTC.

The chain carries TRBV5-1 and TRBJ2-2; 11 nucleotides match TRBD2. The CDR3 contains 18 residues. CDR1 and CDR2 (germline): SGHRS, YFSETQ. Losses at the gene ends were 6 bases for V and 3 bases for J; bases not matched to a gene: 13. This CDR3 reads CASTPGGLAGGYTGELFF. The CDR3 nucleotides are TGCGCCAGCACCCCCGGGGGCCTAGCGGGAGGCTACACCGGGGAGCTGTTTTTT.

The chain links TRBV18 to TRBJ1-2; D not resolved. The CDR3 sequence is 12 residues long. Germline V gene lookup returns CDR1 KGHSH and CDR2 LQKENI. Trimming removed 6 bases from V and 3 bases from J, with 8 bases in between. The CDR3 protein is CASSSVYYGYTF. In nucleotides, the CDR3 is TGTGCCAGCTCGTCAGTATACTATGGCTACACCTTC.

This rearrangement joins TRBV5-6 to TRBJ2-3; D is possibly TRBD1 (6 bases). Germline V lookup: CDR1 SGHDT, CDR2 YYEEEE. CDR3 length: 16 amino acids. Trimming pared 4 bases from V and 4 bases from J, leaving 19 bases between. The DNA for the CDR3 is TGTGCCAGCAGCCCAATCCAACAGGGCCTCGCAGATACGCAGTATTTT. It specifies CASSPIQQGLADTQYF.

The chain links TRBV4-3 to TRBJ2-1; 9 positions agree with TRBD2. The length of the CDR3 is 14 residues. With V trimmed by 6 bases and J by 8 bases, 8 bases remained unmatched. Germline V gene data show CDR1 as LGHNA and CDR2 as YSLEER. This CDR3 is CASSLILAGDEQFF. The DNA for the CDR3 is TGCGCCAGCAGTCTGATACTAGCGGGTGATGAGCAGTTCTTC.

The chain combines TRBV19 with TRBJ2-1; 15 bases fit TRBD2. The V and J ends lost 0 bases and 7 bases, in that order; junction bases with no gene match: 7. This CDR3 has 18 residues. Germline V lookup: CDR1 LNHDA, CDR2 SQIVND (reference sequence). The CDR3 region has the DNA TGTGCCAGTAGTATAGATAGGGGGGGACTAGCGGGAGGAAATGAGCAGTTCTTC. Its translation: CASSIDRGGLAGGNEQFF.

The chain recombines TRBV6-2 or TRBV6-3 with TRBJ2-7; D is possibly TRBD2 (5 bases). The V gene lost 2 bases and the J gene lost 5 bases, with 10 bases spanning the gap. The CDR3 is 13 residues long. CDR1 MNHEY and CDR2 SVGEGT come from the germline V gene. Here the CDR3 DNA reads TGTGCCAGCAGTTACACGGGAAGGAACGAGCAGTACTTC. Its protein is CASSYTGRNEQYF.

The gene calls are TRBV28 and TRBJ2-7; D might be TRBD2 (6 bases). This CDR3 contains 15 residues. Trimming took 3 bases from V and 2 from J, leaving 14 bases between them. CDR1 and CDR2 from the germline V gene are MDHEN and SYDVKM. The DNA for the CDR3 is TGTGCCAGCAGTTTCCCGGGAGCGGTCCCCTACGAGCAGTACTTC. It is translated as CASSFPGAVPYEQYF.

This clone was counted a single time. The junction departs from germline at one end; a sequencing error may be responsible. The chain carries TRBV7-2 and TRBJ1-3, with a weak D call TRBD1 (6 bases). In germline, CDR1 is SGHTA, CDR2 FQGNSA. This CDR3 comprises 15 residues. The CDR3: CASSLVSGADRATHF. Here the CDR3 DNA reads TGTGCCAGCAGCTTAGTATCAGGGGCGGACAGAGCTACCCACTTT.

The chain recombines TRBV18 with TRBJ2-7; perhaps TRBD2 as D (5 bases). Germline-derived CDR1 and CDR2 are KGHSH and LQKENI. With 3 bases removed from V and 0 bases from J, the gap between germline ends came to 12 bases. This CDR3 region has 15 residues. The CDR3 region is CASSPSADFSYEQYF. DNA for the CDR3: TGTGCCAGCTCACCGTCGGCGGACTTCTCCTACGAGCAGTACTTC.

The rearrangement uses TRBV7-2 and TRBJ1-3; tentatively, D is TRBD1 (5 bases). The germline gives CDR1 SGHTA, CDR2 FQGNSA. The V gene lost 5 bases and the J gene lost 2 bases, with 10 bases spanning the gap. This CDR3 has 14 amino acids. In DNA form, the CDR3 reads TGTGCCAGCAGCCTCAGGGTGACTGGAAACACCATATATTTT. This translates into CASSLRVTGNTIYF.

In its sample, this clone was seen many times. V and J are TRBV27 and TRBJ1-1, with D uncertain. The CDR3 spans 14 residues. Germline CDR1 reads MNHEY; CDR2 reads SMNVEV (reference sequence). V was cut by 8 bases and J by 6 bases, with 19 bases left in between. CDR3 in DNA: TGTGCCAGCTACCCCGCTCCGGCGGGCCCTGAAGCTTTCTTT. Its translation is CASYPAPAGPEAFF.

This rearrangement joins TRBV25-1 to TRBJ2-7, with TRBD1 matching 10 bases. With V trimmed by 3 bases and J by 2 bases, 4 bases remained unmatched. Germline loops: CDR1 MGHDK, CDR2 SYGVNS. This CDR3 region has 15 residues. CDR3 amino acids: CASSDWTGGTYEQYF. The CDR3 DNA sequence: TGTGCCAGCAGTGACTGGACAGGGGGGACCTACGAGCAGTACTTC.

This rearrangement joins TRBV30 to TRBJ1-2, with D perhaps matching TRBD1 (5 bases). Germline V lookup: CDR1 GTSNPN, CDR2 SVGIG (reference sequence). Trimming took 2 bases from V and 2 from J, leaving 9 bases between them. The CDR3 sequence is 13 residues long. The CDR3 bases are TGTGCCTGGAGTCCCCGACAGAACTATGGCTACACCTTC. This translates into CAWSPRQNYGYTF.

This chain uses TRBV7-2 with TRBJ2-7, with 10 nucleotides matching TRBD1. V lost 5 bases, J lost 5 bases, and 6 bases stayed unmatched. This CDR3 is built from 14 residues. The V gene's germline CDR1 is SGHTA and CDR2 FQGNSA. The CDR3, as DNA: TGTGCCAGCAGCCAATTGGGACAGGGGAACGAGCAGTACTTC. This translates into CASSQLGQGNEQYF.

J is TRBJ2-1 and V is TRBV18; 7 nucleotides agree with TRBD1. The V and J ends lost 6 bases and 7 bases, in that order; junction bases with no gene match: 6. CDR1 and CDR2 from the germline V gene are KGHSH and LQKENI. The CDR3 is 13 residues long. In DNA, the CDR3 is TGTGCCAGCTCCCACGACAGGGATAATGAGCAGTTCTTC. This translates into CASSHDRDNEQFF.

This chain connects TRBV10-3 to TRBJ1-1; the match to TRBD1 covers 12 bases. The CDR3 length is 15 residues. The V segment lost 3 bases and the J segment 10 bases; nucleotides outside the gene matches: 9. CDR1 is ENHRY and CDR2 is SYGVKD in the germline V gene. The chain's CDR3 is CAISEGTGGRRGAFF. The CDR3 DNA is TGTGCCATCAGTGAAGGGACAGGGGGCAGACGGGGAGCTTTCTTT.

The CDR3 DNA sequence: TGTGCCAGCAGCCCTAGGGGCAACTACAATGAGCAGTTCTTC. This gives the protein CASSPRGNYNEQFF. The chain recombines TRBV11-2 with TRBJ2-1; TRBD1 might be the D (5 bases). Germline V gene lookup returns CDR1 SGHAT and CDR2 FQNNGV. Trimming removed 5 bases at V and 3 bases at J, with 11 bases between. There are 14 residues in the CDR3.

V usage is TRBV27 and J usage is TRBJ2-1; the D gene is possibly TRBD2 (5 bases). V was pared by 2 bases and J by 6 bases, with 11 bases between. Germline V gives CDR1 MNHEY, CDR2 SMNVEV (reference sequence). The CDR3 loop spans 14 amino acids. CDR3: CASSLRLAFNEQFF. The CDR3 nucleotides read TGTGCCAGCAGTTTACGGCTAGCCTTCAATGAGCAGTTCTTC.

The gene calls are TRBV5-4 and TRBJ2-5; 7 nucleotides line up with TRBD2. V shed 4 bases, J shed 5 bases, and the junction held 11 bases outside the gene matches. The CDR3 runs to 15 residues. The germline V gene encodes CDR1 SGHNT and CDR2 YYREEE (reference sequence). The CDR3 spells CASSTDSLGGETQYF. The CDR3 nucleotides read TGTGCCAGCAGCACGGACTCCCTCGGGGGGGAGACCCAGTACTTC.